This entry features one T cell receptor (beta chain) sequence. This entry belongs to a study of OX40 agonist ivuxolimab in advanced cancers. Trimming took 2 bases from V and 2 from J; bases not matched to a gene: 2. Germline loops: CDR1 SGHDN, CDR2 FVKESK. This CDR3 region has 16 residues. The assay was immunoSEQ multiplex PCR, and TCRdb's table has in-frame clones only and misses some. The sample lists 77,000 or so clones, 90% occurring once. The source material was CD4+ or CD8+ T cells sorted from blood, sampled in a trial of the OX40 agonist ivuxolimab. The TCR originated in an adult with an advanced solid tumor such as melanoma, head and neck, liver or kidney cancer. The chain couples TRBV14 to TRBJ2-1, with 11 bases that match TRBD2. Written as DNA, the CDR3 is TGTGCCAGCAGCCAACCACTAGCGGGGGCCTACAATGAGCAGTTCTTC. Translation: CASSQPLAGAYNEQFF.